What follows describes a single TCR beta chain. Germline V gene lookup returns CDR1 MDHEN and CDR2 SYDVKM. The V and J ends lost 7 bases and 3 bases, in that order; junction bases with no gene match: 7. The CDR3 spans 14 residues. This entry belongs to a study of blood T cell repertoires in COVID-19. Background on the study: Researchers got acute and convalescent COVID-19 samples from the United States, Italy and Spain. Sample material is recorded as cDNA or gDNA derived from T cells, B-cell-depleted T cells, or PBMCs.

Sequencing used immunoSEQ multiplex PCR; TCRdb keeps in-frame clones, though not all of them. The sample lists around 150,000 clones; approximately 88% were seen once. This receptor was taken from a man between 70 and 80 years old with acute or convalescent COVID-19. V gene TRBV28 combines with J gene TRBJ2-3; 7 bases agree with TRBD1. The sample consisted of peripheral blood. For the CDR3, the DNA is TGTGCCAGCACGGGACAGCCTTGGACAGATACGCAGTATTTT. The encoded protein is CASTGQPWTDTQYF. Supplemented by reference TRBV28 and TRBJ2-3, the full variable domain reads DVKVTQSSRYLVKRTGEKVFLECVQDMDHENMFWYRQDPGLGLRLIYFSYDVKMKEKGDIPEGYSVSREKKERFSLILESASTNQTSMYLCASTGQPWTDTQYFGPGTRLTVL.